Below, 20 T cell receptor beta chains from the same sample are listed, as sequenced in a study of persistence of HIV-infected CD4 T cells. Their antigens are not known. Sequencing used immunoSEQ version 4 in survey mode. TCRdb's table, derived via immunoSEQ multiplex PCR, lists solely in-frame clones and lacks some. The table includes under 15,000 clones, over 60% detected once. Stimulation used about 9.5 ug/mL lysate from CMV-infected fibroblasts. Sorting of responding CD4+ T cells relied on upregulated CD40 ligand together with CD69. The source material was CD4+ T cells sorted from PBMCs after approximately 19-hour stimulation, sampled from a patient who received antiretroviral therapy. The receptors here all came from an adult man with HIV who was CMV-seropositive.

The chain employs TRBV5-1 and TRBJ2-3; D is ambiguous. This CDR3 is 15 amino acids long. The germline V and J ends were trimmed by 0 bases and 8 bases, with 16 bases remaining between them. The germline V gene has CDR1 SGHRS and CDR2 YFSETQ. CDR3 sequence (DNA): TGCGCCAGCAGCTTGGGAGCTAACCTACCGGGTACGCAGTATTTT. Protein product: CASSLGANLPGTQYF.

The genes are TRBV6-4 and TRBJ2-7; 7 bases are shared with TRBD1. This CDR3 spans 14 amino acids. CDR1 and CDR2 (germline): MRHNA, SNTAGT. V shed 3 bases and J 5 bases; nucleotides not matched to a gene: 7. CDR3 in DNA: TGTGCCAGCAGTGAGTCAGACAGGGCGGACGAGCAGTACTTC. Its protein is CASSESDRADEQYF.

The rearrangement joins TRBV9 to TRBJ2-3, with TRBD2 identical over 8 bases. This CDR3 is 14 amino acids long. Germline trimming cut 3 bases from V and 1 base from J; bases unmatched to any gene: 1. Germline values: CDR1 SGDLS, CDR2 YYNGEE. The CDR3 region has the DNA TGTGCCAGCAGCGCGACTAGCGGCACAGATACGCAGTATTTT. Encoded protein: CASSATSGTDTQYF.

J is TRBJ1-5 and V is TRBV5-1; no firm D call. CDR3 length: 13 residues. Germline CDR1 SGHRS, CDR2 YFSETQ. V gave up 4 bases and J gave up 9 bases, with 14 bases separating them. CDR3 sequence reads: CASSPDWAGPQHF. The CDR3 region has the DNA TGCGCCAGCAGCCCTGACTGGGCCGGGCCCCAGCATTTT.

The chain joins TRBV19 to TRBJ2-3, with D possibly called TRBD1 or TRBD2 (5 bases each). CDR3 length: 16 residues. The V and J ends lost 10 bases and 1 base respectively, with 21 bases between them. The germline V gene has CDR1 LNHDA and CDR2 SQIVND (reference sequence). CDR3 sequence (DNA): TGTGCCACACAGCAGACGGGGACGCTGGGCACAGATACGCAGTATTTT. Translation gives CATQQTGTLGTDTQYF.

The sample holds a few counts of this clone. V gene TRBV10-2 combines with J gene TRBJ1-5; 7 bases agree with TRBD1. CDR1 and CDR2 from the germline V gene are WSHSY and SAAADI. Trimming removed 7 bases from V and 3 bases from J; junction bases left unmatched: 3. The CDR3 runs 13 residues. The CDR3 loop reads CASKGQFNQPQHF. In nucleotides, the CDR3 is TGCGCCAGCAAGGGACAGTTCAATCAGCCCCAGCATTTT.

The V gene is TRBV19, the J gene TRBJ2-3; 7 nucleotides align to TRBD1. Germline values: CDR1 LNHDA, CDR2 SQIVND (reference sequence). The CDR3 covers 15 residues. V gave up 5 bases and J gave up 0 bases; unmatched junction bases: 5. CDR3: CASSSDRISTDTQYF. CDR3 sequence (DNA): TGTGCCAGTAGTTCGGACAGGATAAGCACAGATACGCAGTATTTT.

This clone was detected only a few times. V is TRBV28 and J is TRBJ1-5; D remains ambiguous. This CDR3 region has 12 residues. Germline V gene lookup returns CDR1 MDHEN and CDR2 SYDVKM. Deletions cut 7 bases from V and 7 bases from J, with 11 bases between. CDR3 DNA sequence: TGTGCCAGCACCCTCTTGGGACAGCCCCAGCATTTT. Its translation is CASTLLGQPQHF.

The sample holds one count of this clone. The rearrangement uses TRBV3-1 (or the pseudogene TRBV3-2) and TRBJ2-2; 13 nucleotides align to TRBD2. The trim removed 4 bases at V and 4 bases at J, leaving 3 bases unmatched. The CDR3 has 16 amino acids. Germline V CDR1 and CDR2: LGHDT, YNNKEL (reference sequence). DNA of the CDR3: TGTGCCAGCAGCCCCGGACTAGCGGGGGCCACCGGGGAGCTGTTTTTT. Its translation is CASSPGLAGATGELFF.

The chain has TRBV10-3 and TRBJ1-1, with 8 bases aligning to TRBD1. With V trimmed by 4 bases and J by 1 base, 2 bases remained unmatched. There are 14 residues in the CDR3. Germline V CDR1 and CDR2: ENHRY, SYGVKD. Written as DNA, the CDR3 is TGTGCCATCAGTGCGGGACAGGCGAACACTGAAGCTTTCTTT. As protein: CAISAGQANTEAFF.

The rearrangement joins TRBV3-1 (or the pseudogene TRBV3-2) to TRBJ2-3, with 9 bases identical to TRBD2. Trimming at V came to 4 bases and at J to 2 bases, leaving 10 bases not matched to a gene. Germline loops: CDR1 LGHDT, CDR2 YNNKEL (reference sequence). The CDR3 length is 17 residues. CDR3 bases: TGTGCCAGCAGCCCGCGGGGCGGGGGGGCCCCCACAGATACGCAGTATTTT. Protein product: CASSPRGGGAPTDTQYF.

The J gene is TRBJ1-1, the V gene TRBV2; tentative D call: TRBD1 (5 bases). The germline V gene encodes CDR1 SNHLY and CDR2 FYNNEI. The CDR3 is made up of 14 amino acids. V lost 4 bases, J lost 1 base, and 10 bases lay in between. CDR3 DNA: TGTGCCAGCAGTGTTCAGGGTGCGAACACTGAAGCTTTCTTT. Amino acid sequence: CASSVQGANTEAFF.

The V and J genes are TRBV5-8 and TRBJ2-3, with D hard to call. The CDR3 extends over 14 amino acids. The germline V gene encodes CDR1 SGHTS and CDR2 YDEGEE. With 0 bases removed from V and 1 base from J, the gap between germline ends came to 6 bases. The chain's CDR3 is CASSLVLRTDTQYF. In DNA form, the CDR3 reads TGTGCCAGCAGCTTGGTACTGCGCACAGATACGCAGTATTTT.

This clone appeared a few times. The V gene is TRBV9, the J gene TRBJ1-2; D not certain. The CDR3 covers 14 residues. V was pared by 4 bases and J by 4 bases, with 14 bases between. The germline gives CDR1 SGDLS, CDR2 YYNGEE. CDR3 residues: CASSSDPLIYGYTF. CDR3 DNA: TGTGCCAGCAGCTCGGACCCCCTGATCTATGGCTACACCTTC.

This chain uses TRBV27 with TRBJ2-7, with 10 bases identical to TRBD1. From germline, CDR1 is MNHEY and CDR2 SMNVEV (reference sequence). Trimming cost V 6 bases and J 12 bases; bases outside gene matches: 17. This CDR3 has 15 residues. The CDR3 here is CASSQRTPRDRGWYF. Written as DNA, the CDR3 is TGTGCCAGCAGCCAGAGAACCCCCCGGGACAGGGGTTGGTACTTC.

The J gene is TRBJ2-7, the V gene TRBV15, with D perhaps TRBD1 (6 bases). CDR1 LNHNV and CDR2 YYDKDF come from the germline V gene (reference sequence). V was pared by 4 bases and J by 3 bases, with 16 bases between. CDR3 length equals 15 residues. As DNA, the CDR3 is TGTGCCACCAGCATATCAGGGGAACCGGGCTACGAGCAGTACTTC. Translating it yields CATSISGEPGYEQYF. The full variable domain, in which reference TRBV15 and TRBJ2-7 provide the parts outside the CDR3, is DAMVIQNPRYQVTQFGKPVTLSCSQTLNHNVMYWYQQKSSQAPKLLFHYYDKDFNNEADTPDNFQSRRPNTSFCFLDIRSPGLGDTAMYLCATSISGEPGYEQYFGPGTRLTVT.

This clone has only a few counts. The V and J genes are TRBV2 and TRBJ1-6, with TRBD1 matching over 10 bases. Germline-derived CDR1 and CDR2 are SNHLY and FYNNEI. The CDR3 covers 14 residues. V was clipped by 6 bases and J by 7 bases; unmatched bases: 3. CDR3 sequence: CASRGTGANSPLHF. The CDR3 DNA reads TGTGCCAGCAGGGGGACAGGGGCGAATTCACCCCTCCACTTT.

V is TRBV5-1 and J is TRBJ2-3; 8 bases map to TRBD2. From germline, CDR1 is SGHRS and CDR2 YFSETQ. This CDR3 is 18 amino acids long. J gave up 2 bases and V 0 bases, and 11 bases lay outside the gene matches. The CDR3 region has the DNA TGCGCCAGCAGCTTGGCTCTTGGGTTAGCGGGGCTCACAGATACGCAGTATTTT. It is translated as CASSLALGLAGLTDTQYF.

The chain is built from TRBV18 and TRBJ1-5; D call uncertain. The CDR3 has 11 amino acids. The V and J ends lost 2 bases and 9 bases respectively, with 5 bases between them. From germline, CDR1 is KGHSH and CDR2 LQKENI. CDR3 nucleotide sequence: TGTGCCAGCTCACCAAACGGGCCCCAGCATTTT. It yields the protein CASSPNGPQHF.

CDR3 sequence reads: CASSSPGQGAGYTF. CDR3 in DNA: TGTGCCAGCAGCTCCCCGGGACAGGGGGCTGGCTACACCTTC. The rearrangement links TRBV5-4 to TRBJ1-2; 12 bases map to TRBD1. Germline V lookup: CDR1 SGHNT, CDR2 YYREEE (reference sequence). Trimming cost V 3 bases and J 7 bases; bases outside gene matches: 4. The CDR3 is 14 amino acids.